The 12 T cell receptor beta chains below were found in one sample sequenced in a study of shared clonotypes between healthy human individuals. This table comes from immunoSEQ multiplex PCR, and its TCRdb copy is limited to in-frame clones, with some not included. The sample gives roughly 1 million clones, around 78% of which show up once; approximately 0.56% is in the top ten. Source material: memory CD4+ T cells from PBMCs. Sample subset: CD45RA-negative fraction. The origin of the receptors is a man between 18 and 29 years old in good health. Some clones in this sample may be carry-over from other donors' samples.

The chain recombines TRBV6-1 with TRBJ1-5; D uncertain. The V gene's germline CDR1 is MNHNS and CDR2 SASEGT. The CDR3 sequence is 13 residues long. V was shortened by 0 bases and J by 9 bases, with 9 bases between the two germline ends. CDR3 nucleotide sequence: TGTGCCAGCAGTGAAGCGGTAGCTTGGCCCCAGCATTTT. Protein: CASSEAVAWPQHF.

The chain joins TRBV5-1 to TRBJ2-5; 11 positions match TRBD2. The V gene's germline CDR1 is SGHRS and CDR2 YFSETQ. Trimming removed 4 bases from V and 10 bases from J; junction bases left unmatched: 12. The CDR3 loop spans 15 amino acids. CDR3 in amino acids: CASSPGTSGELGQYF. In nucleotides, the CDR3 is TGCGCCAGCAGCCCCGGGACTAGCGGAGAGTTGGGCCAGTACTTC.

This clone was picked up a small number of times. This chain links TRBV5-1 with TRBJ1-1; possible D gene TRBD1, 6 bases. The germline V gene encodes CDR1 SGHRS and CDR2 YFSETQ. Trimming shortened V by 2 bases and J by 0 bases, and 14 bases separated the two germline ends. CDR3 length: 16 residues. CDR3 nucleotides: TGCGCCAGCAGCTTCCCTCGTGGGGACATGAACACTGAAGCTTTCTTT. The encoded protein is CASSFPRGDMNTEAFF. Using reference TRBV5-1 and TRBJ1-1 for the parts outside the CDR3, the full variable domain is KAGVTQTPRYLIKTRGQQVTLSCSPISGHRSVSWYQQTPGQGLQFLFEYFSETQRNKGNFPGRFSGRQFSNSRSEMNVSTLELGDSALYLCASSFPRGDMNTEAFFGQGTRLTVV.

The CDR3 protein is CSVNRDSRETQYF. The CDR3 coding sequence is TGCAGCGTCAACCGGGACAGCAGAGAGACCCAGTACTTC. The rearrangement links TRBV29-1 to TRBJ2-5; 7 bases line up with TRBD1. V was pared by 6 bases and J by 4 bases, with 8 bases of the junction left unmatched. In germline, CDR1 is SQVTM, CDR2 ANQGSEA. The CDR3 has 13 amino acids.

The chain recombines TRBV14 with TRBJ2-2, with TRBD1 as a possible D gene (5 bases). There are 16 residues in the CDR3. Trimming cost V 0 bases and J 2 bases, with 10 bases left between them. Looked up from germline, CDR1 is SGHDN and CDR2 is FVKESK. Here the CDR3 reads CASSQDIGANTGELFF. The CDR3 DNA is TGTGCCAGCAGCCAAGATATAGGGGCCAACACCGGGGAGCTGTTTTTT.

The chain employs TRBV6-1 and TRBJ2-1, with D perhaps TRBD1 or TRBD2 (5 bases each). CDR3 length: 14 amino acids. Per germline, CDR1 MNHNS and CDR2 SASEGT. V was clipped by 2 bases and J by 4 bases, with 9 bases between them. CDR3 coding DNA: TGTGCCAGCAGTGAATACTGGGGGTACAATGAGCAGTTCTTC. It is translated as CASSEYWGYNEQFF.

The V and J genes are TRBV7-3 and TRBJ2-1; possibly TRBD2 for D (5 bases). This CDR3 has 20 residues. Germline V gives CDR1 SGHTA, CDR2 FQGTGA. The V end was cut by 2 bases, the J end by 8 bases, with 31 bases between. CDR3 bases: TGTGCCAGCAGCTTACGCTGGGATCTTCCGAATTCGGACTCCTATTATGAGCAGTTCTTC. This encodes CASSLRWDLPNSDSYYEQFF.

The chain uses TRBV4-3 and TRBJ2-3; D remains ambiguous. Trimming removed 1 base from V and 1 base from J, with 12 bases in between. In germline, CDR1 is LGHNA, CDR2 YSLEER. The CDR3 covers 16 residues. The CDR3 loop reads CASSQAFDAGTDTQYF. As DNA, the CDR3 is TGCGCCAGCAGCCAAGCCTTCGACGCGGGCACAGATACGCAGTATTTT.

This clone was counted a single time. The chain recombines TRBV2 with TRBJ2-3; D might be TRBD2 (6 bases). The length of the CDR3 is 15 residues. CDR1 is SNHLY, CDR2 FYNNEI, per germline. Trimming pared 2 bases from V and 0 bases from J, leaving 9 bases between. CDR3 region: CASSEQGLSTDTQYF. The CDR3 DNA follows: TGTGCCAGCAGTGAACAGGGACTCAGCACAGATACGCAGTATTTT.

This sequence joins TRBV27 and TRBJ2-2; 7 bases align to TRBD1. The germline gives CDR1 MNHEY, CDR2 SMNVEV (reference sequence). The CDR3 contains 16 residues. Losses at the gene ends were 6 bases for V and 4 bases for J; bases not matched to a gene: 11. As DNA, the CDR3 is TGTGCCAGCAGCTCCTGGACAGGTCTGGCCACCGGGGAGCTGTTTTTT. Protein: CASSSWTGLATGELFF.

This sequence joins TRBV27 and TRBJ1-5, with no clear D. CDR3 size: 16 residues. Germline V CDR1 and CDR2: MNHEY, SMNVEV (reference sequence). Trimming took off 6 bases at V and 0 bases at J, with 15 bases between the two ends. The CDR3 DNA sequence: TGTGCCAGCAGATTTAAGGCCTTAAATAGCAATCAGCCCCAGCATTTT. Protein sequence: CASRFKALNSNQPQHF.

The chain couples TRBV7-2 to TRBJ1-4; 7 bases match TRBD1. CDR1 and CDR2 (germline): SGHTA, FQGNSA. The CDR3 spans 17 residues. Trimming cost V 5 bases and J 4 bases; bases outside gene matches: 13. CDR3 bases: TGTGCCAGCAGCCGTAACCTACGGGGACAGCTTAATGAAAAACTGTTTTTT. Its protein product is CASSRNLRGQLNEKLFF.